Listed here are 13 T cell receptor beta chains from one sample, sequenced in a study of lymphopenia after photon versus proton radiotherapy. Sequencing used immunoSEQ multiplex PCR; TCRdb keeps in-frame clones, though not all of them. The table includes more than 60,000 clones, 70% to 90% detected once. The source material was peripheral blood, sampled from a patient treated with photon-based radiotherapy. The source of these receptors is a man between 35 and 55 years old with gastric cancer.

The chain couples TRBV5-1 to TRBJ2-6, with D uncertain. The CDR3 covers 14 residues. CDR1 and CDR2 (germline): SGHRS, YFSETQ. V shed 0 bases and J shed 4 bases, with 5 bases lying between them. The CDR3 DNA reads as TGCGCCAGCAGCTTGGAGTTAGGGGCCAACGTCCTGACTTTC. Residues: CASSLELGANVLTF.

The chain combines TRBV29-1 with TRBJ1-1; D is unclear. CDR3 length: 12 amino acids. V lost 4 bases and J lost 7, with 13 bases in between. Germline V gives CDR1 SQVTM, CDR2 ANQGSEA. CDR3 amino acids: CSVGLEDSEAFF. The CDR3 nucleotides read TGCAGCGTTGGACTGGAGGATAGTGAAGCTTTCTTT. Filled out from reference TRBV29-1 and TRBJ1-1, the complete variable domain reads SAVISQKPSRDICQRGTSLTIQCQVDSQVTMMFWYRQQPGQSLTLIATANQGSEATYESGFVIDKFPISRPNLTFSTLTVSNMSPEDSSIYLCSVGLEDSEAFFGQGTRLTVV.

V and J are TRBV30 and TRBJ1-1; D not certain. Deletions cut 4 bases from V and 7 bases from J, with 10 bases between. Germline-derived CDR1 and CDR2 are GTSNPN and SVGIG (reference sequence). The CDR3 loop spans 11 amino acids. CDR3 nucleotide sequence: TGTGCCTGGACAGGAGGACTTGAAGCTTTCTTT. Amino acids: CAWTGGLEAFF.

The chain recombines TRBV15 with TRBJ2-5, with 8 bases aligning to TRBD1. The DNA end favors TRBJ2-7, so the J call may be wrong. The CDR3 consists of 17 residues. CDR1 LNHNV and CDR2 YYDKDF come from the germline V gene (reference sequence). The CDR3 nucleotides are TGTGCCACCAGCAGAGAAAAGACAGGGGTCTCCTCCTACGAGCAGTACTTC. Translation gives CATSREKTGVSSYEQYF.

V usage is TRBV11-2 and J usage is TRBJ1-1; tentatively, D is TRBD1 (6 bases). Germline CDR1 and CDR2: SGHAT and FQNNGV. The CDR3 sequence is 14 residues long. Trimming stripped 1 base from V and 4 bases from J, with 10 bases between. The CDR3 is CASSLVRGATEAFF. As DNA, the CDR3 is TGTGCCAGCAGCTTAGTGAGGGGGGCCACTGAAGCTTTCTTT.

This chain joins TRBV19 and TRBJ1-4; 7 nucleotides line up with TRBD1. Germline V gives CDR1 LNHDA, CDR2 SQIVND (reference sequence). Trimming removed 7 bases from V and 3 bases from J; junction bases left unmatched: 14. The CDR3 extends over 17 amino acids. This CDR3 is CASTPRAGGVANEKLFF. For the CDR3, the DNA is TGTGCCAGTACCCCCAGAGCAGGGGGAGTGGCTAATGAAAAACTGTTTTTT.

The chain links TRBV6-1 to TRBJ2-2, with TRBD1 matching 7 bases. Per germline, CDR1 MNHNS and CDR2 SASEGT. The CDR3 loop spans 15 amino acids. The V gene end was trimmed by 2 bases and the J gene end by 6 bases; junction bases not matched to a gene: 6. CDR3 DNA sequence: TGTGCCAGCAGTGAATATGGACAGGCGGCCGGGGAGCTGTTTTTT. It encodes CASSEYGQAAGELFF.

The chain links TRBV7-2 to TRBJ2-5; D not resolved. Germline V gives CDR1 SGHTA, CDR2 FQGNSA. V dropped 5 bases and J dropped 1 base, with 14 bases sitting between them. The CDR3 length is 15 residues. Here the CDR3 reads CASSPPGAVQETQYF. The CDR3 nucleotides are TGTGCCAGCAGCCCTCCAGGTGCAGTCCAAGAGACCCAGTACTTC.

CDR3 DNA: TGTGCCAGCAGTGAATCCGGTGTTGGAAGCAATCAGCCCCAGCATTTT. It encodes CASSESGVGSNQPQHF. The chain joins TRBV2 to TRBJ1-5, with D unclear. Germline CDR1 and CDR2: SNHLY and FYNNEI. Between the trimmed V and J ends, which lost 2 bases and 1 base, there was a span of 12 bases. The CDR3 is made up of 16 amino acids.

The chain is built from TRBV5-4 and TRBJ2-7, with 10 nucleotides matching TRBD1. V lost 2 bases, J lost 7 bases, and 9 bases stayed unmatched. Germline assignment: CDR1 SGHNT and CDR2 YYREEE (reference sequence). CDR3 size: 15 residues. The CDR3 DNA reads as TGTGCCAGCAGCTTACGACAGGGGGCCAGTGGAGAGCAGTACTTC. Amino acids: CASSLRQGASGEQYF.

The chain employs TRBV27 and TRBJ2-7; D is unresolved. The CDR3 is made up of 14 amino acids. Trimming removed 2 bases at V and 0 bases at J, with 8 bases between. Germline loops: CDR1 MNHEY, CDR2 SMNVEV (reference sequence). The CDR3 DNA follows: TGTGCCAGCAGTTTAACACGGAGCTCCTACGAGCAGTACTTC. The encoded protein is CASSLTRSSYEQYF.

The chain is built from TRBV10-3 and TRBJ2-2; 7 nucleotides agree with TRBD2. The V segment lost 2 bases and the J segment 0 bases; nucleotides outside the gene matches: 6. The CDR3 loop spans 17 amino acids. Germline-derived CDR1 and CDR2 are ENHRY and SYGVKD. The CDR3: CAISEVGGGTNTGELFF. In DNA form, the CDR3 reads TGTGCCATCAGTGAGGTGGGGGGAGGGACGAACACCGGGGAGCTGTTTTTT.

J is TRBJ1-6 and V is TRBV30, with unresolved D. V was trimmed by 0 bases and J by 6 bases, leaving 6 bases between them. CDR1 is GTSNPN and CDR2 is SVGIG in the germline V gene (reference sequence). The CDR3 spans 13 residues. Written as DNA, the CDR3 is TGTGCCTGGAGTGTAGTGGGTAATTCACCCCTCCACTTT. This codes for CAWSVVGNSPLHF.